This T cell receptor beta chain stems from a study of blood T cell repertoires in COVID-19 (dated by TCRdb to 2018 to 2020). Regarding the complete study: The collaborator samples originated in the United States, Italy and Spain and spanned the acute and convalescent phases of COVID-19. HLA class I and class II types, where available, came from metadata supplied by the sample provider rather than from assay-based typing. The dataset comprised deeply sampled blood TCRbeta repertoires from subjects exposed to, actively infected with, or recovered from COVID-19. The material from the prospective study consisted of cDNA or gDNA derived from T cells, B-cell-depleted T cells, or PBMCs. Samples were obtained from the ongoing ImmuneRACE study (first 160 participants) and from 950 to 1,500 subjects provided by 6 global collaborators. Sample metadata almost always included a de-identified subject ID, COVID-19 status, age in years and sex. The repertoires were made available in a free public database intended to serve as a resource for research on the immune response to SARS-CoV-2. Overall study outcomes, separate from this receptor: The quantity of clinical and demographic metadata differed by source and by participant and was supplied without curation.

Whole blood was collected in K2EDTA tubes by collaborating institutions according to the institutions' own protocols. For TCRbeta analysis, collaborators shipped samples as frozen whole blood, isolated PBMCs, or DNA extracted from either of those sample types. A remark on this clone: This clone's antigen is unknown. Base qualities are not provided; no much larger clone lies one nucleotide away.

The immunoSEQ Assay, a bias-controlled multiplex PCR, was used to amplify TCRbeta CDR3 regions from genomic DNA. The paper's processing steps were these. The number of nucleated cells in each sample was estimated by amplification of reference gene primers within the assay. To quantify the absolute abundance of each unique TCRbeta CDR3 rearrangement, sequence reads were collapsed and filtered. For each sample, productive Simpson clonality was calculated as the square root of Simpson's diversity index across productive rearrangements. TCRdb carries this immuneACCESS record with in-frame sequences only. Its versions omit some clonotypes, under half of them owing to an unresolved V gene in the studies checked, with the rest unexplained. V and J calls and clone size come straight from that table; D and trimming were deduced from the DNA. In this sample the table shows 250,000 to 300,000 clones, 70% to 75% of which occur a single time. The ten biggest clones cover 3% to 3.5% of the sample.

Trimming at the junction amounts to 3 bases on V and 5 bases on J, and the germline ends lie 10 bases apart. CDR1 and CDR2, per the germline V gene, are SNHLY and FYNNEI. Taken from cysteine to phenylalanine, the CDR3 has 13 residues. CDR3 DNA is the only sequence kept; it has 39 bases, read in frame from the first base. Sequences were obtained from peripheral blood. The chain employs TRBV2 and TRBJ1-2, with an unclear D gene assignment. This TCR came from an elderly woman with acute or convalescent COVID-19. The DNA sequence is as follows: TGTGCCAGCAGTGAGGGAGGGTGGTATGGCTACACCTTC. It specifies CASSEGGWYGYTF.